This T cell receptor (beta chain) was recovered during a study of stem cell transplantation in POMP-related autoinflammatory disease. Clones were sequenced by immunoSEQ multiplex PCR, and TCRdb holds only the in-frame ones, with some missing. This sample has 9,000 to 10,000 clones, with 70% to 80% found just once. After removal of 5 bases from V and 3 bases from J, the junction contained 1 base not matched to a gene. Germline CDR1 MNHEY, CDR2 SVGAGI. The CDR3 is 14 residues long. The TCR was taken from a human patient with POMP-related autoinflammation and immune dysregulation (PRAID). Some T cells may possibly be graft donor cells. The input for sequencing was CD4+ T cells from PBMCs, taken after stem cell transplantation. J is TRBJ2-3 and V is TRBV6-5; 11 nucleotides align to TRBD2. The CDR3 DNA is TGTGCCAGCAGTCGACTAGCGGGGACAGATACGCAGTATTTT. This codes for CASSRLAGTDTQYF.